The text below deals with one T cell receptor beta chain. These data are taken from a study of blood T cell repertoires in COVID-19. Study information: Sources were T cells, B-cell-depleted T cells, or PBMCs; the material itself was cDNA or gDNA.

Clones were sequenced by immunoSEQ multiplex PCR, and TCRdb holds only the in-frame ones, with some missing. Altogether around 58,000 clones are present, 80% to 95% being singletons, with the ten largest covering 14%. This clonotype was obtained from a human donor with active COVID-19. The donor label of this sample is uncertain. Sequencing input: peripheral blood.

In DNA, the CDR3 is TGTGCCACCAGCAGGGGCAGGGGAAGAGGAGAAAAACTGTTTTTT. This translates into CATSRGRGRGEKLFF. This chain links TRBV15 with TRBJ1-4, with a tentative D call TRBD1 (6 bases). The germline gives CDR1 LNHNV, CDR2 YYDKDF (reference sequence). The CDR3 is 15 amino acids. V lost 3 bases and J lost 8, with 16 bases in between.